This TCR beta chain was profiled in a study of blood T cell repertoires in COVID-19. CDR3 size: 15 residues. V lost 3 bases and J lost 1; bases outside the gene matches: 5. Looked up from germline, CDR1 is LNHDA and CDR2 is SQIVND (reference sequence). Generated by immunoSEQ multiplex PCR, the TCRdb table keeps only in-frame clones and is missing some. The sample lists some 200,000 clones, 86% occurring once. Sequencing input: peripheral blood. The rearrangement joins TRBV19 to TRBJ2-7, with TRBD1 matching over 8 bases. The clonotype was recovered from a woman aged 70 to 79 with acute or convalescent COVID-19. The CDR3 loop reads CASSMIQGGSYEQYF. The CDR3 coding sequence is TGTGCCAGTAGTATGATACAGGGGGGTTCCTACGAGCAGTACTTC.